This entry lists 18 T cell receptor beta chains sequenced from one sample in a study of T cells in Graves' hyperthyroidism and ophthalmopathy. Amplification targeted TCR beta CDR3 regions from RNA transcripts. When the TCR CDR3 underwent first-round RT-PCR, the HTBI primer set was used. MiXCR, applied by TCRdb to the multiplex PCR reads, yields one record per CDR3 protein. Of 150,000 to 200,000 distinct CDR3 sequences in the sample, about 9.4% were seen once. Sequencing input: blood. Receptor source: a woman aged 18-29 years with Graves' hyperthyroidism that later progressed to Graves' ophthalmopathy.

CDR3 DNA sequence: TGCGCCAGCAACCCAGGACAGGGGGCCTCTGGAAACACCATATATTTT. Its translation: CASNPGQGASGNTIYF. The chain carries TRBV5-1 and TRBJ1-3, with 11 bases fitting TRBD1. CDR1 is SGHRS and CDR2 is YFSETQ in the germline V gene. CDR3 length: 16 residues. V shed 6 bases and J 0 bases; nucleotides not matched to a gene: 5.

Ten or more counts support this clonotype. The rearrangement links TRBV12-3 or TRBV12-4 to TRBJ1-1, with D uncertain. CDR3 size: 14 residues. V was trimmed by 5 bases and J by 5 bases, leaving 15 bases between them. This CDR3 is CASSLPPSHTEAFF. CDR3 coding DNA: TGTGCCAGCAGTCTACCGCCCTCCCATACTGAAGCTTTCTTT.

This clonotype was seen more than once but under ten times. CDR3 nucleotides: TGTGCCAGTAGTATCCAGCACAATGAAAAACTGTTTTTT. Encoded protein: CASSIQHNEKLFF. J is TRBJ1-4 and V is TRBV19, with D unresolved. CDR1 LNHDA and CDR2 SQIVND come from the germline V gene (reference sequence). V was cut by 3 bases and J by 5 bases, with 7 bases left in between. The length of the CDR3 is 13 residues. Full variable domain (outside the CDR3, taken from reference TRBV19 and TRBJ1-4): DGGITQSPKYLFRKEGQNVTLSCEQNLNHDAMYWYRQDPGQGLRLIYYSQIVNDFQKGDIAEGYSVSREKKESFPLTVTSAQKNPTAFYLCASSIQHNEKLFFGSGTQLSVL.

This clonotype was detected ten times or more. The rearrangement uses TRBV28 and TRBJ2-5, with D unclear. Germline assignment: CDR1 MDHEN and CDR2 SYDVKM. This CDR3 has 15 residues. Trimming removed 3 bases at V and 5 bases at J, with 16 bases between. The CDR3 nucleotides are TGTGCCAGCAGTTTGGGGTGGGGTACCTGGGAGACCCAGTACTTC. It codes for CASSLGWGTWETQYF.

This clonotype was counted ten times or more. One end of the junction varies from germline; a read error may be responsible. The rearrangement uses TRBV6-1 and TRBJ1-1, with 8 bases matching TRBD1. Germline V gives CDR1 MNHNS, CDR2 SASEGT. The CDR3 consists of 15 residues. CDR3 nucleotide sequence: TGTGCCAGCAGTAAAGCCGGGACAGGGAACACTGAAGCTTTCTTT. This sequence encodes CASSKAGTGNTEAFF.

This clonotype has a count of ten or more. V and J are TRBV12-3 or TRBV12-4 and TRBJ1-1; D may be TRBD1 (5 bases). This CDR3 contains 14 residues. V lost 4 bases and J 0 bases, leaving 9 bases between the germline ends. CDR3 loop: CASSSGVLNTEAFF. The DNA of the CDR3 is TGTGCCAGCAGTTCGGGGGTTCTGAACACTGAAGCTTTCTTT.

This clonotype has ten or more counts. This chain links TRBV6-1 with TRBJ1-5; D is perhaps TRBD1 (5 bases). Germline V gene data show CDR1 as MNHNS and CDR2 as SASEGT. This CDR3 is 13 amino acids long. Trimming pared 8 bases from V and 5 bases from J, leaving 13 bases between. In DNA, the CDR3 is TGTGCCAGCGGGACGGAGCTCTATCAGCCCCAGCATTTT. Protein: CASGTELYQPQHF.

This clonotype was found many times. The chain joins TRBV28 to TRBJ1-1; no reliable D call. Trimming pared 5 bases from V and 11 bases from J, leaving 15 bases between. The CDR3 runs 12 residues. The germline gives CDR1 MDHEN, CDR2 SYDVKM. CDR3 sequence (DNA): TGTGCCAGCAGTCAGGAAAGGGTAAGGGCTTTCTTT. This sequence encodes CASSQERVRAFF.

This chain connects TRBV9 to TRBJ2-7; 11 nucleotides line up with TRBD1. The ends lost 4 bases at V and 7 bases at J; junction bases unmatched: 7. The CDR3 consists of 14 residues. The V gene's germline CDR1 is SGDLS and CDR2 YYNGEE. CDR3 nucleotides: TGTGCCAGCAGCTCCTGGACAGGGGGCGATGAGCAGTACTTC. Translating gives CASSSWTGGDEQYF.

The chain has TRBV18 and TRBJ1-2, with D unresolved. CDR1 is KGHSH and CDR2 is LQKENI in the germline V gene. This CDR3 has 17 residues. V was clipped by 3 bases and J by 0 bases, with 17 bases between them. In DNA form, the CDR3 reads TGTGCCAGCTCACCTTCCGCGGGCGGAGGGACTAACTATGGCTACACCTTC. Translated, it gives CASSPSAGGGTNYGYTF.

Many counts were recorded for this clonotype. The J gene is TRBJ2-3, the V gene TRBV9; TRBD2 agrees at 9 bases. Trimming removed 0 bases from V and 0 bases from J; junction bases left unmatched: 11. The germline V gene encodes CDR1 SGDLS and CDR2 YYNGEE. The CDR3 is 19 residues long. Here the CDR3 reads CASSVGSSGGHFSTDTQYF. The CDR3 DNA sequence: TGTGCCAGCAGCGTAGGTAGTAGCGGGGGCCATTTTAGCACAGATACGCAGTATTTT.

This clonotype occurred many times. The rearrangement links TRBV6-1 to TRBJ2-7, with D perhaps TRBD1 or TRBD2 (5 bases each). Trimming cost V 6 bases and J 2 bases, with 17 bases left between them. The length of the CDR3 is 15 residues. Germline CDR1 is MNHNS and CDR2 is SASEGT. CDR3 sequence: CASRIGPLGAYEQYF. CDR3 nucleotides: TGTGCCAGCAGAATAGGACCCCTGGGGGCCTACGAGCAGTACTTC.

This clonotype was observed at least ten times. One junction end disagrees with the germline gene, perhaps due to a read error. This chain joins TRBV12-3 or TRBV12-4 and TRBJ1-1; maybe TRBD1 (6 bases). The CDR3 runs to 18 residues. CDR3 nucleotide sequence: TGTGCCAGCAGTATAGCGACAGGATATCGTCTAGGGGGAACTGAAGCTTTCTTT. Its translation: CASSIATGYRLGGTEAFF.

The CDR3 bases are TGTGCCAGCAGCTTAATAGGCGGGAGCTCCTACAATGAGCAGTTCTTC. As protein: CASSLIGGSSYNEQFF. This sequence joins TRBV7-8 and TRBJ2-1; TRBD2 agrees at 7 bases. CDR1 is SGHVS and CDR2 is FQNEAQ in the germline V gene. Trimming took 2 bases from V and 0 from J; bases not matched to a gene: 4. The CDR3 covers 16 residues.

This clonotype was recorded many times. The CDR3 DNA reads as TGTGCCAGCACCAGGACAGCTAAAGCTAACTATGGCTACACCTTC. It encodes CASTRTAKANYGYTF. This chain connects TRBV6-1 to TRBJ1-2, with a weak D call TRBD1 (6 bases). V dropped 7 bases and J dropped 0 bases, with 15 bases sitting between them. The length of the CDR3 is 15 residues. Germline V CDR1 and CDR2: MNHNS, SASEGT.

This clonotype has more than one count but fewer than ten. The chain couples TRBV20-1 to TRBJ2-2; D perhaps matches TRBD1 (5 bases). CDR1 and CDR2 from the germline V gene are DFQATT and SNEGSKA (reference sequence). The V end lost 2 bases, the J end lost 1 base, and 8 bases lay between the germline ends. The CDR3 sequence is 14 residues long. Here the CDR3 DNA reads TGCAGTGCTAGACGCCAGGGGAACACCGGGGAGCTGTTTTTT. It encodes CSARRQGNTGELFF.

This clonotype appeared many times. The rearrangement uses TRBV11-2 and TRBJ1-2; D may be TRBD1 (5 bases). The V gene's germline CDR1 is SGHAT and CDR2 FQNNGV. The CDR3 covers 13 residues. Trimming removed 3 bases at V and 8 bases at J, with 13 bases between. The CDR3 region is CASSFSGGIGYTF. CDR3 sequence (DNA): TGTGCCAGCAGCTTTTCGGGGGGTATCGGCTACACCTTC.

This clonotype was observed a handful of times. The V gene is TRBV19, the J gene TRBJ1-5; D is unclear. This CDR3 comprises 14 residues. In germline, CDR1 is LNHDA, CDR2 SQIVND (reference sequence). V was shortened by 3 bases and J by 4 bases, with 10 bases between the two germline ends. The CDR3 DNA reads TGTGCCAGTAGTATGCCTTCGTGGAATCAGCCCCAGCATTTT. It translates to CASSMPSWNQPQHF. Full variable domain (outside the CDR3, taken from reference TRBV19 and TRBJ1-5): DGGITQSPKYLFRKEGQNVTLSCEQNLNHDAMYWYRQDPGQGLRLIYYSQIVNDFQKGDIAEGYSVSREKKESFPLTVTSAQKNPTAFYLCASSMPSWNQPQHFGDGTRLSIL.